This T cell receptor (beta chain) came from a study of cytomegalovirus exposure and HLA in healthy donors. PCR was performed using 60 Vbeta and 13 Jbeta primers. Assay used: immunoSEQ multiplex PCR; TCRdb lists only in-frame clones, some missing. The table includes over 100,000 clones, 50% to 80% detected once. General observations from the study: There was a cluster of highly shared sequence variants that was likely a sequencing artifact.

This clone was counted only a few times. As yet, its antigen is unknown. The TCR was taken from a woman aged 40 to 49 in good health and CMV-seropositive. Sequenced input: PBMCs.

The chain's CDR3 is CASSSWVREVGGYTF. CDR3 nucleotide sequence: TGTGCCAGCAGCTCCTGGGTCAGGGAAGTGGGTGGCTACACCTTC. The chain combines TRBV7-2 with TRBJ1-2; a possible D gene is TRBD1 (5 bases). V lost 4 bases to trimming and J lost 7 bases, with 19 bases between them. The length of the CDR3 is 15 residues. The V gene's germline CDR1 is SGHTA and CDR2 FQGNSA.